This T cell receptor (beta chain) was identified during a study of Graves' ophthalmopathy and Graves' hyperthyroidism. Study at large: Stable hyperthyroidism was defined by absence of ophthalmopathy within 18 months of follow-up.

The study amplified TCR beta CDR3 regions using RNA transcripts. HTBI primers primed a first-round RT-PCR, and a second-round multiplex PCR followed. TCRdb independently ran MiXCR on the multiplex PCR reads; one entry per CDR3 protein. This repertoire shows over a million distinct CDR3 sequences, around a third found once; its top ten account for around 10%. The V end lost 1 base, the J end lost 4 bases, and 10 bases lay between the germline ends. This CDR3 has 14 residues. Per germline, CDR1 SEHNR and CDR2 FQNEAQ (reference sequence). Aged 18 to 65, hyperthyroidism patients had been newly diagnosed, with under 2 months' duration. Only one count was recorded for this clonotype.

V gene TRBV7-9 combines with J gene TRBJ2-5, with D unresolved. Sequencing input: peripheral blood or thyroid tissue (not recorded which). The receptor comes from an adult man with Graves' hyperthyroidism. The CDR3 region is CASSLVFGRETQYF. DNA for the CDR3: TGTGCCAGCAGCTTAGTTTTCGGGCGAGAGACCCAGTACTTC.